These 4 T cell receptor beta chains were sequenced from one sample in a study of T cell repertoires in cytomegalovirus infection. TCRdb fed the reads into MiXCR, producing one record per CDR3 protein. The profile shows around 450,000 distinct CDR3 sequences, approximately 31% of them singletons. Material: PBMCs. These receptors all come from a human donor in good health (CMV status not recorded). Some clones in this sample may be carry-over from other donors' samples.

V gene TRBV12-3 or TRBV12-4 combines with J gene TRBJ1-3; 9 nucleotides align to TRBD1. The CDR3 sequence is 11 residues long. V lost 8 bases and J lost 7; bases outside the gene matches: 0. CDR3 coding DNA: TGTGCCAGCGGACAGGGGAACACCATATATTTT. Translation gives CASGQGNTIYF.

This clonotype was observed a handful of times. V and J are TRBV29-1 and TRBJ2-1; a weak D match, TRBD1 (5 bases). V lost 4 bases and J 0 bases, leaving 13 bases between the germline ends. The CDR3 consists of 15 residues. In germline, CDR1 is SQVTM, CDR2 ANQGSEA. This CDR3 reads CSVVPGKGSYNEQFF. The CDR3 region has the DNA TGCAGCGTTGTCCCAGGGAAGGGCTCCTACAATGAGCAGTTCTTC.

This clonotype was picked up a small number of times. The chain couples TRBV7-9 to TRBJ2-1, with D unresolved. CDR3 length equals 11 residues. Germline V CDR1 and CDR2: SEHNR, FQNEAQ (reference sequence). With 3 bases removed from V and 13 bases from J, the gap between germline ends came to 10 bases. This CDR3 is CASSFAGGQFF. The CDR3 nucleotides read TGTGCCAGCAGCTTCGCAGGCGGTCAGTTCTTC.

This clonotype showed up just a few times. The genes are TRBV7-9 and TRBJ2-1, with D perhaps matching TRBD1 or TRBD2 (5 bases each). Deletions cut 2 bases from V and 5 bases from J, with 13 bases between. The CDR3 extends over 15 amino acids. Germline V gives CDR1 SEHNR, CDR2 FQNEAQ (reference sequence). CDR3 residues: CASSLYPGPDNEQFF. The CDR3 DNA is TGTGCCAGCAGCTTATATCCGGGGCCTGACAATGAGCAGTTCTTC. The variable domain in full, with the rest retrieved from reference TRBV7-9 and TRBJ2-1, is DTGVSQNPRHKITKRGQNVTFRCDPISEHNRLYWYRQTLGQGPEFLTYFQNEAQLEKSRLLSDRFSAERPKGSFSTLEIQRTEQGDSAMYLCASSLYPGPDNEQFFGPGTRLTVL.